This TCR beta chain appears in the sequencing data of a study of control samples from healthy donors and cancer patients. Here immunoSEQ multiplex PCR was the method, and the copy in TCRdb shows in-frame clones only, minus some. The data contain approximately 120,000 clones, roughly 91% of them singletons. This CDR3 comprises 13 residues. Per the germline V gene, CDR1 is SGHDT and CDR2 is YYEEEE. Trimming removed 3 bases from V and 2 bases from J, with 8 bases in between. Specimen: blood. This TCR was recovered from a woman aged 45-60 years in good health. The chain recombines TRBV5-6 with TRBJ1-1; D is uncertain. CDR3 amino acids: CASSWAYNTEAFF. In nucleotides, the CDR3 is TGTGCCAGCAGCTGGGCGTATAACACTGAAGCTTTCTTT.